This record covers a single T cell receptor beta chain. Its specificity is unknown. These data are taken from a study of cytomegalovirus exposure and HLA in healthy donors. Regarding the study as a whole: Being indistinguishable, some V segments were excluded, TRBV6-2 and TRBV6-3 among them. Roughly uniform sequencing depth across donors was assumed, possibly incorrectly. Cytomegalovirus status was reportedly diagnosed by the classifier with high sensitivity and specificity. It was 150 or so TCR beta chains that were listed as cytomegalovirus-associated.

The germline CDR1 and CDR2 sequences are MNHEY and SMNVEV (reference sequence). This CDR3 has 15 amino acids. After removal of 5 bases from V and 6 bases from J, the junction contained 8 bases not matched to a gene. The PCR used 60 Vbeta and 13 Jbeta primers. Produced via immunoSEQ multiplex PCR; TCRdb's table is partial and in-frame only. The sample contains about 120,000 clones, about 86% of which appear only once. The sequenced sample was PBMCs. The receptor's source is a young woman in good health and CMV-seronegative. The chain recombines TRBV27 with TRBJ2-2; TRBD2 matches 8 bases. The CDR3 is CASSLIRLAPGELFF. The CDR3 DNA reads as TGTGCCAGCAGTCTTATCCGACTAGCGCCCGGGGAGCTGTTTTTT.